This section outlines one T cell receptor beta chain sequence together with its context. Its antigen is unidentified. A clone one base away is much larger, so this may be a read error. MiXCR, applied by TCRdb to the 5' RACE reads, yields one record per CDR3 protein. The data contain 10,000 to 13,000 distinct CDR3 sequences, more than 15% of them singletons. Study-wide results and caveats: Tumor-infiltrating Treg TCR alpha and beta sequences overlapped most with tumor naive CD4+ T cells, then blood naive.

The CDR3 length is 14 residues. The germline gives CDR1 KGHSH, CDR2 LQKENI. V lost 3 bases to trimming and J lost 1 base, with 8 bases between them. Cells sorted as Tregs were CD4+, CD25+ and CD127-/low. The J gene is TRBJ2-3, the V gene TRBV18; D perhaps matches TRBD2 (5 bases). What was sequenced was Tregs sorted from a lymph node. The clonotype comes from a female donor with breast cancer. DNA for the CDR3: TGTGCCAGCTCACCCTCGGGGTGCACAGATACGCAGTATTTT. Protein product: CASSPSGCTDTQYF.